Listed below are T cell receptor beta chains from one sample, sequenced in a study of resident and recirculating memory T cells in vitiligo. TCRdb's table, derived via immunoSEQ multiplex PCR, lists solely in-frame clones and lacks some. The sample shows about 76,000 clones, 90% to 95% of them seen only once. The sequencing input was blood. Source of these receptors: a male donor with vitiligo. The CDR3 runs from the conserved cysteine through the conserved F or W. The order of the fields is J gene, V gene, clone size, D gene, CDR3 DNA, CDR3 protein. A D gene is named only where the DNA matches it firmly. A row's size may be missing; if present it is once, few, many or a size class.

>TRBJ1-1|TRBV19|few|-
TGTGCCAGCATAGTCACGGGGGGGACTGAAGCTTTCTTT
CASIVTGGTEAFF
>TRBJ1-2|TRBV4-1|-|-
TGCGCCAGCAGCCCAGGACAGCTAGTGAACTATGGCTACACCTTC
CASSPGQLVNYGYTF
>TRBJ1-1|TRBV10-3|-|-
TGTGCCATCAGCCCTTTACAGGGGAACACTGAAGCTTTCTTT
CAISPLQGNTEAFF
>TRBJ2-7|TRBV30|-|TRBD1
TGTGCCTGGAGTGTAAGGGGACAGGGCGAGCAGTACTTC
CAWSVRGQGEQYF
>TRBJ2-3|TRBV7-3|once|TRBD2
TGTGCCAGCAGCAAAGGACTAGCGGGATATCCAGATACGCAGTATTTT
CASSKGLAGYPDTQYF
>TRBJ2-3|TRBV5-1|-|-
TGCGCCAGCAGCCCAAGACAGACCACAGATACGCAGTATTTT
CASSPRQTTDTQYF
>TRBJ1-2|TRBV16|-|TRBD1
TGTGCCAGCAGCCAAAGGGGACAGGGGAGTTCGAAAGGCTACACCTTC
CASSQRGQGSSKGYTF
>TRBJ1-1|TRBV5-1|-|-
TGCGCCAGCAGCACACCCAATTATCCTGACACTGAAGCTTTCTTT
CASSTPNYPDTEAFF
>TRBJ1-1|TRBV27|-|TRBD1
TGTGCCAGCAGTCGGACAGGCCGAACTTCGAACACTGAAGCTTTCTTT
CASSRTGRTSNTEAFF
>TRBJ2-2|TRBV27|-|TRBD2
TGTGCCAGCAGTCGGACTAGGAGAGGAGCAGGGCACACCGGGGAGCTGTTTTTT
CASSRTRRGAGHTGELFF
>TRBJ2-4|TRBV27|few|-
TGTGCCAGCAGTCCTGGAGGGATTGTTACAGCCAAAAACATTCAGTACTTC
CASSPGGIVTAKNIQYF
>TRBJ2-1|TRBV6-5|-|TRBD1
TGTGCCAGCAGTTACGGGGGGACAGGAGAGCAGTTCTTC
CASSYGGTGEQFF
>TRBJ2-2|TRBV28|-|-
TGTGCCAGCAGTCCCCTCAGGGTCCGGGTTACCGGGGAGCTGTTTTTT
CASSPLRVRVTGELFF
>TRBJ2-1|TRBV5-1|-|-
TGCGCCAGCAGCTTGGACAGCGGAATCCGCCATGAGCAGTTCTTC
CASSLDSGIRHEQFF
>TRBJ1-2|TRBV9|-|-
TGTGCCAGCAGCGTAGCGGGAAGGGAATCTAACTATGGCTACACCTTC
CASSVAGRESNYGYTF
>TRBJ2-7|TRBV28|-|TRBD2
TGTGCCAGCAGTTCGCTAGCGGGAGGCGAGTACGAGCAGTACTTC
CASSSLAGGEYEQYF
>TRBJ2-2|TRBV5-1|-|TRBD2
TGCGCCAGCAGCGTCACTAGCGGGGCGAACACCGGGGAGCTGTTTTTT
CASSVTSGANTGELFF
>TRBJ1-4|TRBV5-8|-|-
TGTGCCAGCAGCCTCCGTCCTACCTCAAATGAAAAACTGTTTTTT
CASSLRPTSNEKLFF
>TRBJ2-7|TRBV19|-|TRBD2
TGTGCCAGTTCTCCGGGACTAGCGGCGCCCGAGCAGTACTTC
CASSPGLAAPEQYF
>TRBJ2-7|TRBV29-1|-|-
TGCAGCGTCGCAGGGGTCTACGAGCAGTACTTC
CSVAGVYEQYF
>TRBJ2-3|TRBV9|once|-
TGTGCCAGCAGCGTAGAAAGCCTCACAGATACGCAGTATTTT
CASSVESLTDTQYF
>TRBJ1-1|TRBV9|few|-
TGTGCCAGCAGCTGGGGGCTTACGACTGAAGCTTTCTTT
CASSWGLTTEAFF
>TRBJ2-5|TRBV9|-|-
TGTGCCAGCAGCGCCGTCGGACTTTTGGAAGAGACCCAGTACTTC
CASSAVGLLEETQYF
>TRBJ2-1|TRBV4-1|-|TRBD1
TGCGCCAGCAGCCAAGAAGGGACAGGGTACAATGAGCAGTTCTTC
CASSQEGTGYNEQFF
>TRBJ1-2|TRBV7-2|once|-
TGTGCCAGCAGCTCGATTTCAGGGGGCTACACCTTC
CASSSISGGYTF
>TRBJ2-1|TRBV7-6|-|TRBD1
TGTGCCAGCAGCTTAGCGCCGGGACAGGGTAATGAGCAGTTCTTC
CASSLAPGQGNEQFF
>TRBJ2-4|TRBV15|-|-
TGTGCCACCAGCACTCAGACTCTAGCCAAAAACATTCAGTACTTC
CATSTQTLAKNIQYF
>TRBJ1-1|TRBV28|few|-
TGTGCCAGCAGCATGAACACTGAAGCTTTCTTT
CASSMNTEAFF
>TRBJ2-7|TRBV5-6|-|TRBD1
TGTGCCAGCAGCCCTCCCGGGACAGGGGGACACGAGCAGTACTTC
CASSPPGTGGHEQYF
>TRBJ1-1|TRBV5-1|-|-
TGCGCCAGCAGCACGGAGGGGCGGACTGAAGCTTTCTTT
CASSTEGRTEAFF
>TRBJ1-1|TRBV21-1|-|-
TGTGCCAGCAGCAAAAAAGGGGGAGGGGATGGGAACACTGAAGCTTTCTTT
CASSKKGGGDGNTEAFF
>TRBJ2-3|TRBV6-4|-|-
TGTGCCAGCAGTGTAAACGGGAGAGCAGATACGCAGTATTTT
CASSVNGRADTQYF
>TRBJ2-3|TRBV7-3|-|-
TGTGCCAGCAGCTTGGACTACCAGAGCACAGATACGCAGTATTTT
CASSLDYQSTDTQYF
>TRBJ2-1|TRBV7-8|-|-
TGTGCCAGCAGCTTAAGTTGGGGAGTGGGATTCTTC
CASSLSWGVGFF
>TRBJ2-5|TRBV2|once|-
TGTGCCAGCAGTATGGACAGTGGGACCCAGTACTTC
CASSMDSGTQYF
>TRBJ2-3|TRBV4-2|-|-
TGTGCCAGCAGCCAAGACGGCGCGGGGATTAGCACAGATACGCAGTATTTT
CASSQDGAGISTDTQYF
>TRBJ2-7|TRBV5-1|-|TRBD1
TGCGCCAGCAGCCCCAGACAGGGGGCAGTGTACGAGCAGTACTTC
CASSPRQGAVYEQYF
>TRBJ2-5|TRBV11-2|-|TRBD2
TGTGCCAGCAGCTTAGATGGGAGGGCTAGCGGACGAAAAGAGACCCAGTACTTC
CASSLDGRASGRKETQYF
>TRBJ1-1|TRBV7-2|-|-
TGTGCCAGCAGCTTAGGACGGGAGAACACTGAAGCTTTCTTT
CASSLGRENTEAFF
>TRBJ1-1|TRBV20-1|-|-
TGCAGCCCGCGGATTAACACTGAAGCTTTCTTT
CSPRINTEAFF
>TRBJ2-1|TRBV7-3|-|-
TGTGCCAGCAGCCCCAGACCCGAGGTGGGTGAGCAGTTCTTC
CASSPRPEVGEQFF
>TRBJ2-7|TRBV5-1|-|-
TGCGCCAGCAGCTTGGGTCGGTTTCCCGGGGGCGAGCAGTACTTC
CASSLGRFPGGEQYF
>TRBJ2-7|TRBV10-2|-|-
TGCGCCAGCAGTGTTGACCGGGACTTCTACGAGCAGTACTTC
CASSVDRDFYEQYF
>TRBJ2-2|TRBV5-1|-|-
TGCGCCAGCAGCTACTACACCGGGGAGCTGTTTTTT
CASSYYTGELFF
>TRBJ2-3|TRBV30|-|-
TGTGCCTGGGCTACCGCAGATACGCAGTATTTT
CAWATADTQYF
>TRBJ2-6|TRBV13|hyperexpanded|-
TGTGCCAGCAACCCACAGGGCTCTGGGGCCAACGTCCTGACTTTC
CASNPQGSGANVLTF
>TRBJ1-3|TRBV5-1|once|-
TGCGCCAGCAGCTTGGAGGCAGGCTCCTCTGGAAACACCATATATTTT
CASSLEAGSSGNTIYF
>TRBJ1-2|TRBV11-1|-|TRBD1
TGTGCCAGCAGCTCGTTATACCCGACAGGGCCCCTAAACTATGGCTACACCTTC
CASSSLYPTGPLNYGYTF
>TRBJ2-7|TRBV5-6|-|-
TGTGCCAGCAGACAAAAAGACCGATGGAGCTTCGAGCAGTACTTC
CASRQKDRWSFEQYF
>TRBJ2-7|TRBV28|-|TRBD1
TGTGCCAGCAGGATCAGGGGGCTTGGACGCGAGCAGTACTTC
CASRIRGLGREQYF
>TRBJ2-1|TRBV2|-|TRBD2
TGTGCCAGCAGCCCCGGCAGGGGCGATAGCGGGAGCTCCTACAATGAGCAGTTCTTC
CASSPGRGDSGSSYNEQFF
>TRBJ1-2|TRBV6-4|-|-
TGTGCCAGCAGTGACTCGGCAGGGTCGGGCTACACCTTC
CASSDSAGSGYTF
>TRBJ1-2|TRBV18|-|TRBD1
TGTGCCAGCTCACCACCGAAAGGGACAGCACTCTATGGCTACACCTTC
CASSPPKGTALYGYTF
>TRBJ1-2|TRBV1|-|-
TGCACCAGCAGCCAGAGATACACCGGGACAGGACACTATGGCTACACCTTC
CTSSQRYTGTGHYGYTF
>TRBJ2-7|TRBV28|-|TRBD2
TGTGCCAGCCAAGTACTAGCGGGGGGGCTCGAGCAGTACTTC
CASQVLAGGLEQYF
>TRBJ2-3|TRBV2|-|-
TGTGCCAGCAGTGCAATTAGACGGGGGGCTGGAGATACGCAGTATTTT
CASSAIRRGAGDTQYF
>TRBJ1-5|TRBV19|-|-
TGTGCCAGTACCAGGGTGGGTGATCAGCCCCAGCATTTT
CASTRVGDQPQHF